These T cell receptor beta chains were read from a single sample in a study of cytomegalovirus exposure and HLA in healthy donors. The method was immunoSEQ multiplex PCR; TCRdb's version includes in-frame clones alone and lacks a portion of them. The repertoire holds roughly 150,000 clones, with around three quarters as singletons. What was sequenced was PBMCs. The receptors were sampled from a man aged 35 to 55 in good health and CMV-seronegative. Each CDR3 is given with its conserved first and last residue.

TRBJ1-2	TRBV5-4	CASSLFQGSAYGYTF
TRBJ2-1	TRBV6-5	CASRPGTSGANEQFF
TRBJ1-2	TRBV4-3	CASSQDWGQLSYGYTF
TRBJ2-2	TRBV14	CASSPQAGGGTGELFF
TRBJ2-2	TRBV7-9	CASSLADRGFTGELFF
TRBJ1-1	TRBV12-5	CASGVAGGRYTEAFF
TRBJ2-7	TRBV25-1	CASSRQGAFNAPHEQYF
TRBJ2-1	TRBV2	CASTRNGAYNEQFF
TRBJ2-3	TRBV29-1	CSVAGASGTALADTQYF
TRBJ1-5	TRBV2	CASSGQHYNQPQHF
TRBJ2-1	TRBV7-9	CASSPQLLDGDEQFF
TRBJ2-7	TRBV20-1	CSAVFFDEQYF
TRBJ2-2	TRBV29-1	CSARLANTGELFF
TRBJ2-6	TRBV5-1	CASSGDSGANVLTF
TRBJ2-7	TRBV14	CASSQDERRGGKNEQYF
TRBJ2-1	TRBV28	CASNVGRGSYNEQFF
TRBJ1-4	TRBV4-2	CASSQVGTGNNEKLFF